The 14 T cell receptor beta chains presented below share a single source sample, sequenced in a study of OX40 agonist ivuxolimab in advanced cancers. Clones were read by immunoSEQ multiplex PCR, and TCRdb kept only the in-frame ones, dropping some. The data show 100,000 to 120,000 clones, with around 93% seen just once and under 0.85% held by the top ten. The material sequenced was CD4+ or CD8+ T cells sorted from blood, taken in a trial of the OX40 agonist ivuxolimab. Source of these receptors: an adult with an advanced solid tumor such as melanoma, head and neck, liver or kidney cancer.

CDR3 region: CASSPGLSWGSEQYF. In nucleotides, the CDR3 is TGTGCCAGCAGCCCCGGGCTGTCTTGGGGAAGCGAGCAGTACTTC. The chain recombines TRBV7-8 with TRBJ2-7; D is uncertain. CDR1 and CDR2 (germline): SGHVS, FQNEAQ. The CDR3 covers 15 residues. V dropped 5 bases and J dropped 6 bases, with 20 bases sitting between them.

The chain joins TRBV6-5 to TRBJ2-7; the match to TRBD1 covers 8 bases. V was clipped by 4 bases and J by 2 bases; unmatched bases: 4. Germline assignment: CDR1 MNHEY and CDR2 SVGAGI. The CDR3 loop spans 14 amino acids. The chain's CDR3 is CASSSGTGTYEQYF. The CDR3, as DNA: TGTGCCAGCAGTTCCGGGACAGGAACCTACGAGCAGTACTTC.

Comments on this clone: The sample contains more than one DNA sequence encoding this CDR3. The chain's CDR3 is CASSLGQNTDTQYF. The CDR3 coding sequence is TGCGCCAGCAGCTTGGGACAGAACACAGATACGCAGTATTTT. The chain combines TRBV5-1 with TRBJ2-3; weak D call: TRBD1 (5 bases). V lost 0 bases to trimming and J lost 2 bases, with 7 bases between them. The germline V gene has CDR1 SGHRS and CDR2 YFSETQ. CDR3 length: 14 amino acids.

The rearrangement links TRBV5-1 to TRBJ1-3; a possible D gene is TRBD1 (6 bases). V gave up 1 base and J gave up 2 bases, with 10 bases separating them. The germline V gene encodes CDR1 SGHRS and CDR2 YFSETQ. The CDR3 spans 15 residues. CDR3 DNA sequence: TGCGCCAGCAGCTTGACAGGGAAAGCTGGAAACACCATATATTTT. Encoded protein: CASSLTGKAGNTIYF.

This chain links TRBV19 with TRBJ1-4; D remains ambiguous. CDR1 and CDR2 (germline): LNHDA, SQIVND (reference sequence). Trimming cost V 5 bases and J 0 bases, with 7 bases left between them. This CDR3 has 14 residues. The CDR3 is CASSARSTNEKLFF. For the CDR3, the DNA is TGTGCCAGTAGTGCAAGATCAACTAATGAAAAACTGTTTTTT.

The rearrangement joins TRBV6-5 to TRBJ2-3, with TRBD2 matching over 7 bases. Germline lookup yields CDR1 MNHEY and CDR2 SVGAGI. V gave up 5 bases and J gave up 6 bases; unmatched junction bases: 5. CDR3 size: 13 residues. For the CDR3, the DNA is TGTGCCAGCAGTCAGGGAGGGCAGGATACGCAGTATTTT. Residues: CASSQGGQDTQYF.

The chain uses TRBV5-6 and TRBJ1-1; 8 bases align to TRBD1. Germline CDR1 is SGHDT and CDR2 is YYEEEE. This CDR3 has 18 residues. The V gene end was trimmed by 2 bases and the J gene end by 3 bases; junction bases not matched to a gene: 15. The CDR3 sequence: CASSLRMRTGRVDTEAFF. CDR3 nucleotide sequence: TGTGCCAGCAGCTTAAGGATGCGGACAGGGAGGGTGGACACTGAAGCTTTCTTT.

The chain links TRBV10-2 to TRBJ2-3, with D tentatively TRBD2 (6 bases). Germline lookup yields CDR1 WSHSY and CDR2 SAAADI. The V end lost 0 bases, the J end lost 2 bases, and 9 bases lay between the germline ends. The CDR3 runs to 15 residues. CDR3 DNA: TGCGCCAGCAGTGAGTCGGCGGGGTACACAGATACGCAGTATTTT. Its translation is CASSESAGYTDTQYF.

This clone was observed once. J is TRBJ1-4 and V is TRBV11-3, with D unclear. V was cut by 1 base and J by 0 bases, with 15 bases left in between. CDR3 size: 18 residues. Germline CDR1 and CDR2: SGHNT and YENEEA. CDR3 in amino acids: CASSLVPSEVATNEKLFF. The CDR3 DNA reads as TGTGCCAGCAGCTTAGTACCCTCGGAGGTTGCAACTAATGAAAAACTGTTTTTT. Full variable domain (missing parts from reference TRBV11-3 and TRBJ1-4): EAGVVQSPRYKIIEKKQPVAFWCNPISGHNTLYWYLQNLGQGPELLIRYENEEAVDDSQLPKDRFSAERLKGVDSTLKIQPAELGDSAVYLCASSLVPSEVATNEKLFFGSGTQLSVL.

V and J are TRBV27 and TRBJ1-5; D gene uncertain. The germline V and J ends were trimmed by 5 bases and 0 bases, with 11 bases remaining between them. Germline CDR1 MNHEY, CDR2 SMNVEV (reference sequence). CDR3 length: 15 amino acids. The CDR3 DNA reads as TGTGCCAGCAGTGCATTCAGCAATAGCAATCAGCCCCAGCATTTT. Translation: CASSAFSNSNQPQHF.

The chain recombines TRBV10-3 with TRBJ1-1, with D possibly matching TRBD1 (5 bases). CDR1 is ENHRY and CDR2 is SYGVKD in the germline V gene. Trimming left V 2 bases short and J 4 bases short, with 8 bases between. The length of the CDR3 is 13 residues. CDR3 residues: CAISENGGTEAFF. The CDR3 DNA sequence: TGTGCCATCAGTGAGAATGGGGGCACTGAAGCTTTCTTT.

This sequence joins TRBV15 and TRBJ1-5; D remains unclear. The germline V and J ends were trimmed by 3 bases and 3 bases, with 9 bases remaining between them. CDR3 length: 14 amino acids. CDR1 and CDR2 (germline): LNHNV, YYDKDF (reference sequence). CDR3 protein: CATSRNSNNQPQHF. CDR3 in DNA: TGTGCCACCAGCAGGAACAGCAACAATCAGCCCCAGCATTTT.

The chain links TRBV2 to TRBJ2-5, with D possibly being TRBD2 (5 bases). In germline, CDR1 is SNHLY, CDR2 FYNNEI. V lost 6 bases and J lost 6, with 14 bases in between. The CDR3 spans 13 residues. DNA for the CDR3: TGTGCCAGCAGCGGAGGACTTTTTCAGACCCAGTACTTC. Translating gives CASSGGLFQTQYF.

This chain uses TRBV19 with TRBJ1-2, with D possibly TRBD1 on 5 matching bases. CDR1 and CDR2 (germline): LNHDA, SQIVND (reference sequence). V was cut by 6 bases and J by 2 bases, with 10 bases left in between. This CDR3 has 13 residues. CDR3 sequence: CASRETANYGYTF. CDR3 bases: TGTGCCAGTAGGGAGACAGCCAACTATGGCTACACCTTC.